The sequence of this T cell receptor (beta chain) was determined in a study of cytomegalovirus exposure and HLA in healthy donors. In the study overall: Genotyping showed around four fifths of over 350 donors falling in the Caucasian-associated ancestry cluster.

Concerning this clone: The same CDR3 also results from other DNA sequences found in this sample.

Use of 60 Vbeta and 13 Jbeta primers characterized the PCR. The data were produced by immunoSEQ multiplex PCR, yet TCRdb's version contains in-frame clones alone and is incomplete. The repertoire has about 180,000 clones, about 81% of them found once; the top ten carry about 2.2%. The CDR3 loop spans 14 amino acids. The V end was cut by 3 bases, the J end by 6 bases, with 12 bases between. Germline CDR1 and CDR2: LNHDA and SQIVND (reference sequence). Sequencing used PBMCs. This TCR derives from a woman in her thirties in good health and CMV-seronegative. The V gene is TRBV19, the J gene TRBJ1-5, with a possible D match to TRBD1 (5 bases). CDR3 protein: CASSMGQGGQPQHF. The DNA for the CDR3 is TGTGCCAGTAGTATGGGTCAGGGAGGTCAGCCCCAGCATTTT.